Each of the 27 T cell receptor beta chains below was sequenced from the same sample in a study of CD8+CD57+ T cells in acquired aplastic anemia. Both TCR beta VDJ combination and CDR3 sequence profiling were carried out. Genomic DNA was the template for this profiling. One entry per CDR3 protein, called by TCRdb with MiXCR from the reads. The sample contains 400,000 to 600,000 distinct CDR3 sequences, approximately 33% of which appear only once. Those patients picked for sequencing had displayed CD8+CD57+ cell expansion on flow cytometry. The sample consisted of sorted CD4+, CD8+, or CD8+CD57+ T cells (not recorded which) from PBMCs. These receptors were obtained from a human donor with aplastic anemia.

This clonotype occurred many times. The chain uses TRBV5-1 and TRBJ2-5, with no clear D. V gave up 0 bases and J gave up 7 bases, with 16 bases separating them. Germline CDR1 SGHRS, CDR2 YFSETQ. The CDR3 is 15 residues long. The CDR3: CASSLDASRLATQYF. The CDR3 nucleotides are TGCGCCAGCAGCTTGGATGCTTCCCGGCTCGCGACCCAGTACTTC.

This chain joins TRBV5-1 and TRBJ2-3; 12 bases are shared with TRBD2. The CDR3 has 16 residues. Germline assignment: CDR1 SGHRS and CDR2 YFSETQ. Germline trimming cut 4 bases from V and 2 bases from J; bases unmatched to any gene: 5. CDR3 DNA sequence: TGCGCCAGCAGCCTCCGACTAGCGGGGGACACAGATACGCAGTATTTT. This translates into CASSLRLAGDTDTQYF.

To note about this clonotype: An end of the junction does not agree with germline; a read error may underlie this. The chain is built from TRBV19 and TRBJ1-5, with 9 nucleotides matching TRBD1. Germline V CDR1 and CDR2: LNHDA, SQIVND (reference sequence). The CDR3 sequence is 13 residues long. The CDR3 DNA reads TGTGCCAGCGAGACAGGGGGGTCCCGGCCCCAGCGTTTT. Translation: CASETGGSRPQRF. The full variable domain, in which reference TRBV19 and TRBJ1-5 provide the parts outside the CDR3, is DGGITQSPKYLFRKEGQNVTLSCEQNLNHDAMYWYRQDPGQGLRLIYYSQIVNDFQKGDIAEGYSVSREKKESFPLTVTSAQKNPTAFYLCASETGGSRPQRFGDGTRLSIL.

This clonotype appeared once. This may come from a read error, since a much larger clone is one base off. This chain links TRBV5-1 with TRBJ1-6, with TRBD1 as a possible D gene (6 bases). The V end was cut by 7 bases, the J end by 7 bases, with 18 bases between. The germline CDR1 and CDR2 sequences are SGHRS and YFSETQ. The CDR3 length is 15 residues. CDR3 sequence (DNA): TGCGCCAGCGGCTCAACTACAGGGAGGAATTCACCCCTCCACTTT. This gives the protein CASGSTTGRNSPLHF.

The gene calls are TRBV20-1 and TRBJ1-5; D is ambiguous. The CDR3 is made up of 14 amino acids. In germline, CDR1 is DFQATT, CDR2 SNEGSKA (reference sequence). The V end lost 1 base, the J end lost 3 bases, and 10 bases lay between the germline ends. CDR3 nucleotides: TGCAGTGCTAGAGCCATGAGGGACAATCAGCCCCAGCATTTT. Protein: CSARAMRDNQPQHF.

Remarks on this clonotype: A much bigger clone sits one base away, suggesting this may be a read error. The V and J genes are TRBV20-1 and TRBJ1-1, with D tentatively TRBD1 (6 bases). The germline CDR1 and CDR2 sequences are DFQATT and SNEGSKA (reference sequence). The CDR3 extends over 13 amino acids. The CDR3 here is CSAKLNREQRALF. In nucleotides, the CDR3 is TGCAGTGCCAAACTCAACAGGGAGCAAAGGGCTCTCTTT.

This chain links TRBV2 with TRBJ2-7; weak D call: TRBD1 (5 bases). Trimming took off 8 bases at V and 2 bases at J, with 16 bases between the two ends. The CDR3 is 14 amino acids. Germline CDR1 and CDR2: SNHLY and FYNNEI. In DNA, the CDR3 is TGTGCCAGCGTTGGATGGGGCGGCACCTACGAGCAGTACTTC. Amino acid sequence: CASVGWGGTYEQYF.

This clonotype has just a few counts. Here the CDR3 DNA reads TGTGCCAGCAGCTTAGATGGCGGGGTGGTAGATACGCAGTATTTT. Translation: CASSLDGGVVDTQYF. The chain is built from TRBV11-2 and TRBJ2-3; D is perhaps TRBD2 (6 bases). Trimming cost V 0 bases and J 5 bases, with 12 bases left between them. CDR3 length: 15 amino acids. Germline values: CDR1 SGHAT, CDR2 FQNNGV.

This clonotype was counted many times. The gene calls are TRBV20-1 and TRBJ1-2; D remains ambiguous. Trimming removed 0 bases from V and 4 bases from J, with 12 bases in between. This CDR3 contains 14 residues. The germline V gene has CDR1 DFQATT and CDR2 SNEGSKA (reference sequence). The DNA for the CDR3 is TGCAGTGCTAGAGATAGCCAAAGATCCTATGGCTACACCTTC. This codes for CSARDSQRSYGYTF.

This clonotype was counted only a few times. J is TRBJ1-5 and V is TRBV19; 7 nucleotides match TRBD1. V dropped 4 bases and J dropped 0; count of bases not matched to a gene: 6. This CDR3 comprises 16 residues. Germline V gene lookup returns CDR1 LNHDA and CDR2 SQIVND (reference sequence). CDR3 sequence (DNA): TGTGCCAGTAGTAACAGGGGTTCATATAGCAATCAGCCCCAGCATTTT. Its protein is CASSNRGSYSNQPQHF.

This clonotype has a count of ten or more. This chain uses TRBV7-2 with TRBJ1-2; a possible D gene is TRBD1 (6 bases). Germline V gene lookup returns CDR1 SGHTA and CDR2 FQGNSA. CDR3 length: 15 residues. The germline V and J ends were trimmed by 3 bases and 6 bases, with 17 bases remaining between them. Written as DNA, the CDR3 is TGTGCCAGCAGCTTCCGAGATCTTAGGGGGAATGGCTACACCTTC. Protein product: CASSFRDLRGNGYTF.

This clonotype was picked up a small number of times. The CDR3 DNA follows: TGTGCCTGGAGTGTTCGAGGGCTGGGAACCTACGAGCAGTACTTC. Translation: CAWSVRGLGTYEQYF. The chain carries TRBV30 and TRBJ2-7, with TRBD2 as a possible D gene (5 bases). Germline lookup yields CDR1 GTSNPN and CDR2 SVGIG (reference sequence). The CDR3 contains 15 residues. The V and J ends lost 0 bases and 2 bases respectively, with 14 bases between them.

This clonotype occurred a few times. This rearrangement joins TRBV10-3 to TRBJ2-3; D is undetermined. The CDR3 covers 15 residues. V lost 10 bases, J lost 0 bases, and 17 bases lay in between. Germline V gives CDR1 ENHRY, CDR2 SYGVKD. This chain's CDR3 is CASSRDGVSTDTQYF. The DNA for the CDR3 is TGTGCCAGCAGCAGAGACGGTGTTAGCACAGATACGCAGTATTTT.

The CDR3 DNA sequence: TGTGCCAGCCGTTCATTTTCAGGGGGTGGAAGTGAGCAGTTCTTC. Translating it yields CASRSFSGGGSEQFF. The gene calls are TRBV2 and TRBJ2-1, with 7 positions matching TRBD1. The germline CDR1 and CDR2 sequences are SNHLY and FYNNEI. The V and J ends lost 8 bases and 9 bases, in that order; junction bases with no gene match: 16. The CDR3 consists of 15 residues.

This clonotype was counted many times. In DNA, the CDR3 is TGTGCCACCAGCAGAGATCGGGGGAATGGAAACACCATATATTTT. Translated: CATSRDRGNGNTIYF. The V and J genes are TRBV15 and TRBJ1-3; possible D gene TRBD1, 5 bases. Germline V CDR1 and CDR2: LNHNV, YYDKDF (reference sequence). The CDR3 totals 15 residues. The germline V and J ends were trimmed by 0 bases and 3 bases, with 9 bases remaining between them.

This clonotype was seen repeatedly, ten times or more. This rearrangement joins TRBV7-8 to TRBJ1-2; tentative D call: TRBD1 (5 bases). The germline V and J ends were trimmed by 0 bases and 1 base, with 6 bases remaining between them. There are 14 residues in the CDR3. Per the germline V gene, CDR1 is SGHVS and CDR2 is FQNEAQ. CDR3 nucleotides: TGTGCCAGCAGCTTAGCTGGGGGTAACTATGGCTACACCTTC. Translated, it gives CASSLAGGNYGYTF.

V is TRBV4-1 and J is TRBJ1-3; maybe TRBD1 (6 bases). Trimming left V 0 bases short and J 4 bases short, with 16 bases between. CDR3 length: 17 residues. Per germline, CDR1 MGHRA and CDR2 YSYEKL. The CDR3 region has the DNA TGCGCCAGCAGCCAAGATAGGGGGGGGGCGTTCGGAAACACCATATATTTT. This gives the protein CASSQDRGGAFGNTIYF.

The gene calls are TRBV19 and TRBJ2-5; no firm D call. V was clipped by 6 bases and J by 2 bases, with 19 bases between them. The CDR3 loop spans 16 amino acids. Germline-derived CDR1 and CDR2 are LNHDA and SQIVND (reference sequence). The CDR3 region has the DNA TGTGCCAGTAGCATTACTATGGCCCTGAGGCAAGAGACCCAGTACTTC. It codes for CASSITMALRQETQYF.

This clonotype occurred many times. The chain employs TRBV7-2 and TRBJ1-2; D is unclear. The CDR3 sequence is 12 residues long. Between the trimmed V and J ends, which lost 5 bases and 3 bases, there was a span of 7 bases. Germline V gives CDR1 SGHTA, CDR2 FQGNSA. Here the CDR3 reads CASSPHYYGYTF. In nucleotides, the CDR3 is TGTGCCAGCAGCCCACATTACTATGGCTACACCTTC.

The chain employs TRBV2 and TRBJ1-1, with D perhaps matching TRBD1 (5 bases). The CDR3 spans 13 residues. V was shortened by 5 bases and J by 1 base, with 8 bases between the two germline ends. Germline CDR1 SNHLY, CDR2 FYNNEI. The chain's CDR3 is CASSPDKNTEAFF. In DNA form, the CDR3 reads TGTGCCAGCAGTCCGGACAAGAACACTGAAGCTTTCTTT. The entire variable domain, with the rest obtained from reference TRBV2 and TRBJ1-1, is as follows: EPEVTQTPSHQVTQMGQEVILRCVPISNHLYFYWYRQILGQKVEFLVSFYNNEISEKSEIFDDQFSVERPDGSNFTLKIRSTKLEDSAMYFCASSPDKNTEAFFGQGTRLTVV.

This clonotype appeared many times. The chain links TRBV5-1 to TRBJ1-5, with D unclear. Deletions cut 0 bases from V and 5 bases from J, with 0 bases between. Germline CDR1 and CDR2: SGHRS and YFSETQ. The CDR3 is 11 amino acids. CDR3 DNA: TGCGCCAGCAGCTTGGATCAGCCCCAGCATTTT. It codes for CASSLDQPQHF.

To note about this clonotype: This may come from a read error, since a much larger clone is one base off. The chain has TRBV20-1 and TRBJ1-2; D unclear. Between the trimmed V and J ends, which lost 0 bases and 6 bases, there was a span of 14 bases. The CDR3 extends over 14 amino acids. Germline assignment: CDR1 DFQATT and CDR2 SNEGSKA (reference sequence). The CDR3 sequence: CSARDLKGGDGYTF. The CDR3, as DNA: TGCAGTGCTAGAGATCTGAAGGGTGGGGATGGCTACACCTTC.

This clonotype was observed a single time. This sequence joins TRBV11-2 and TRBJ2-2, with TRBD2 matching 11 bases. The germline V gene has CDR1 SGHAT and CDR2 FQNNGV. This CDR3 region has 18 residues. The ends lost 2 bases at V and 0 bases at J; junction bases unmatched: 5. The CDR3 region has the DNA TGTGCCAGCAGCTTACGGTTGACTAGCGGGGCGAACACCGGGGAGCTGTTTTTT. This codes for CASSLRLTSGANTGELFF.

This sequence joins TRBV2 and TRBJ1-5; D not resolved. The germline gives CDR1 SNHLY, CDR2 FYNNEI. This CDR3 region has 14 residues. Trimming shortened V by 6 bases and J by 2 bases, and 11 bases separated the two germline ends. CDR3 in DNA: TGTGCCAGCAGGGTTGGACCGGGCAATCAGCCCCAGCATTTT. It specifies CASRVGPGNQPQHF.

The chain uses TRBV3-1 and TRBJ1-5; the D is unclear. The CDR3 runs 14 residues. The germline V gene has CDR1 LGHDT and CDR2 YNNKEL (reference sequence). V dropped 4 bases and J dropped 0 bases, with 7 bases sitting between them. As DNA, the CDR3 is TGTGCCAGCAGCCGATCTTCTAGCAATCAGCCCCAGCATTTT. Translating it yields CASSRSSSNQPQHF.

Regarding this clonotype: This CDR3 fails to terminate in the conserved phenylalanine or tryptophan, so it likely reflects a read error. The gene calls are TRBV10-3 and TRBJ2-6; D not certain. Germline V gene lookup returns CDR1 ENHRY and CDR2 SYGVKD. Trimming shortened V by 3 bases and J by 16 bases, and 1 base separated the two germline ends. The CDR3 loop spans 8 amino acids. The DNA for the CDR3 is TGTGCCATCAGTGATCTGACTAGC. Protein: CAISDLTS.

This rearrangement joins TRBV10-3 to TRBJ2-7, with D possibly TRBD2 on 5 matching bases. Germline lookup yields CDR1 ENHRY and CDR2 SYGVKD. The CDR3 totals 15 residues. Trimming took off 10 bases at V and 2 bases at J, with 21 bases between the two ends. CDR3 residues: CASKTLDGIPYEQYF. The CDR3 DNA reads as TGTGCCAGCAAGACTCTGGACGGGATCCCCTACGAGCAGTACTTC.